This T cell receptor beta chain was sequenced during a study of T cells after yellow fever vaccination. The CDR3 spans 13 residues. V was cut by 4 bases and J by 7 bases, with 14 bases left in between. Germline values: CDR1 ENHRY, CDR2 SYGVKD. TCRdb independently ran MiXCR on the 5' RACE reads; one entry per CDR3 protein. The sample gives approximately 330,000 distinct CDR3 sequences, about 12% of which show up once; 3.2% is in the top ten. This chain joins TRBV10-3 and TRBJ2-7; possible D gene TRBD2, 6 bases. The sequence was obtained from a man in his late teens or twenties who received the YFV17D yellow fever vaccine. The source material was CD4+ T cells sorted from PBMCs, sampled 15 days after the yellow fever booster vaccination. CDR3 residues: CAISVPGVREQYF. Written as DNA, the CDR3 is TGTGCCATCAGTGTTCCGGGGGTTCGTGAGCAGTACTTC.